This TCR beta chain was obtained from a study of blood T cells in healthy people across ages. General study points: Investigators viewed diversity estimates from one million T cells as underestimates, the study reported.

This clonotype was found many times. Its cognate antigen is unknown. The junction differs from germline at one of its ends, possibly a read error. The second PCR ran roughly 6 to 11 cycles with a sample-barcoded 5' primer and J-beta primers. TCRdb re-derived calls from the 5' RACE reads in MiXCR, one entry per CDR3 protein. The sample yields 1.6 million or so distinct CDR3 sequences, around 36% seen once. The CDR3 is 14 residues long. The V gene's germline CDR1 is SGHDT and CDR2 YYEEEE. Sequencing input: blood. This sequence was found in a woman in her 30s in good health. The genes are TRBV5-6 and TRBJ2-5, with TRBD1 matching over 7 bases. CDR3 region: CASSLDRYQETQYF. The DNA of the CDR3 is TGCGCCAGCAGCTTGGACAGGTACCAAGAGACCCAGTACTTC.